This T cell receptor (beta chain) appears in the sequencing data of a study of cytomegalovirus exposure and HLA in healthy donors. Comment on this clone: The antigen is unknown.

Trimming removed 3 bases from V and 3 bases from J; junction bases left unmatched: 7. The length of the CDR3 is 18 residues. CDR1 is MGHRA and CDR2 is YSYEKL in the germline V gene. Some clones are missing from TCRdb's copy, which holds only in-frame ones; the method was immunoSEQ multiplex PCR. The profile shows under 150,000 clones, approximately 87% of them singletons. Among the 110 or so subjects of the validation cohort, separate from the approximately 660-subject first cohort, were the donors. Overall study findings and caveats: There were around 160 TCR beta chains listed as cytomegalovirus-associated.

Source material: PBMCs. The clonotype originates from a man aged 18 to 29 in good health and CMV-seronegative. The gene calls are TRBV4-1 and TRBJ2-3; 15 bases agree with TRBD2. The CDR3 sequence: CASSQGTSGGMWTDTQYF. For the CDR3, the DNA is TGCGCCAGCAGCCAGGGGACTAGCGGGGGGATGTGGACAGATACGCAGTATTTT.